These 24 T cell receptor beta chains came from one sample sequenced in a study of a mutant IDH1 vaccine in newly diagnosed glioma (dated by TCRdb to the early 2020s). Library generation was performed with the immunoSEQ multiplex PCR assay. TCRdb carries this immuneACCESS record with in-frame sequences only. Its versions omit some clonotypes, under half of them owing to an unresolved V gene in the studies checked, with the rest unexplained. A total of fewer than 65,000 clones appear in this sample, 60% to 85% of them only once. Approximately 1.8% of the sample comes from the top ten. The time point label, as the study defines it: baseline, week 1 (first vaccination visit). Taken with the paper, the label for treatment or condition translates to: pre-vaccination baseline after standard-of-care therapy. Here the sequenced sample was PBMCs, taken from a glioma patient treated with radiotherapy, temozolomide or both. The receptors here all came from a woman between 35 and 50 years old with glioma.

The CDR3 reads CASSSGTGFYNEQFF. The CDR3 DNA follows: TGTGCCAGCAGCTCCGGGACAGGCTTCTACAATGAGCAGTTCTTC. The V and J genes are TRBV5-5 and TRBJ2-1, with 8 bases fitting TRBD1. This CDR3 is 15 amino acids long. The trim removed 3 bases at V and 3 bases at J, leaving 5 bases unmatched. Germline V gene lookup returns CDR1 SGHKS and CDR2 YYEKEE (reference sequence).

The gene calls are TRBV7-6 and TRBJ2-2, with D possibly being TRBD2 (6 bases). Germline CDR1 SGHVS, CDR2 FNYEAQ. The ends were cut back, 5 bases at V and 8 bases at J, with 18 bases in the middle. This CDR3 has 15 amino acids. The CDR3 loop is CASSALRGSMGELFF. The DNA for the CDR3 is TGTGCCAGCAGCGCCCTTCGGGGGAGCATGGGGGAGCTGTTTTTT.

The V and J genes are TRBV6-5 and TRBJ1-6; the D is unclear. CDR1 is MNHEY, CDR2 SVGAGI, per germline. This CDR3 has 13 amino acids. The V end lost 6 bases, the J end lost 5 bases, and 8 bases lay between the germline ends. In DNA form, the CDR3 reads TGTGCCAGCAGGGGCGTCGATAATTCACCCCTCCACTTT. The encoded protein is CASRGVDNSPLHF.

This clone was detected a few times. This rearrangement joins TRBV7-9 to TRBJ1-3; no clear D gene. Germline CDR1 is SEHNR and CDR2 is FQNEAQ (reference sequence). This CDR3 has 14 amino acids. Trimming left V 3 bases short and J 1 base short, with 7 bases between. The CDR3 reads CASSFGWSGNTIYF. CDR3 nucleotides: TGTGCCAGCAGCTTTGGTTGGTCTGGAAACACCATATATTTT. The full variable domain, completed using reference TRBV7-9 and TRBJ1-3, is DTGVSQNPRHKITKRGQNVTFRCDPISEHNRLYWYRQTLGQGPEFLTYFQNEAQLEKSRLLSDRFSAERPKGSFSTLEIQRTEQGDSAMYLCASSFGWSGNTIYFGEGSWLTVV.

CDR3 loop: CAWSPRTGGGEKLFF. The CDR3 DNA follows: TGTGCCTGGAGCCCTCGGACCGGGGGCGGGGAAAAACTGTTTTTT. The chain couples TRBV30 to TRBJ1-4, with D possibly TRBD1 on 6 matching bases. V lost 3 bases, J lost 8 bases, and 19 bases lay in between. The CDR3 length is 15 residues. Germline loops: CDR1 GTSNPN, CDR2 SVGIG (reference sequence).

The genes are TRBV7-9 and TRBJ2-1; TRBD1 or TRBD2 may be the D gene (5 bases each). Per germline, CDR1 SEHNR and CDR2 FQNEAQ (reference sequence). Deletions cut 4 bases from V and 5 bases from J, with 12 bases between. The CDR3 runs 14 residues. CDR3 coding DNA: TGTGCCAGCAGCTCCTACGGGACGGACAATGAGCAGTTCTTC. Amino acid sequence: CASSSYGTDNEQFF.

The chain is built from TRBV27 and TRBJ1-6; 9 nucleotides match TRBD1. The CDR3 runs to 15 residues. Losses at the gene ends were 2 bases for V and 9 bases for J; bases not matched to a gene: 5. Germline V gene data show CDR1 as MNHEY and CDR2 as SMNVEV (reference sequence). The CDR3 loop is CASSLGQGIPSPLHF. CDR3 sequence (DNA): TGTGCCAGCAGTTTAGGACAGGGGATTCCTTCACCCCTCCACTTT.

This sequence joins TRBV6-5 and TRBJ1-2, with D maybe TRBD1 (6 bases). Germline lookup yields CDR1 MNHEY and CDR2 SVGAGI. The CDR3 covers 16 residues. V was trimmed by 2 bases and J by 7 bases, leaving 20 bases between them. The CDR3 nucleotides are TGTGCCAGCAGTTACACGAAGGCTGGACAGCGGGGTGGCTACACCTTC. Amino acid sequence: CASSYTKAGQRGGYTF.

The DNA of the CDR3 is TGCAGCGTTCCAAGACAGGGGGGGGCCCAAGAGACCCAGTACTTC. The encoded protein is CSVPRQGGAQETQYF. This rearrangement joins TRBV29-1 to TRBJ2-5; 9 positions match TRBD1. V dropped 5 bases and J dropped 1; count of bases not matched to a gene: 8. Germline loops: CDR1 SQVTM, CDR2 ANQGSEA. The CDR3 is made up of 15 amino acids.

About this clone itself: One end of the junction is discordant with germline, which a read error may explain. The rearrangement joins TRBV27 to TRBJ2-5; tentatively, D is TRBD2 (5 bases). This CDR3 contains 12 residues. Germline V gene data show CDR1 as MNHEY and CDR2 as SMNVEV (reference sequence). The CDR3 is CASSFSGEIQYF. The CDR3 nucleotides are TGTGCCAGCAGTTTCTCCGGGGAGATCCAGTACTTC.

Judged by abundance, this clone is medium-sized. This rearrangement joins TRBV30 to TRBJ1-5, with 9 nucleotides matching TRBD1. This CDR3 is 15 amino acids long. CDR1 and CDR2 (germline): GTSNPN, SVGIG (reference sequence). Losses at the gene ends were 3 bases for V and 7 bases for J; bases not matched to a gene: 10. The CDR3 DNA follows: TGTGCCTGGAGCGCGCCGGGACAGGGAAACCAGCCCCAGCATTTT. This gives the protein CAWSAPGQGNQPQHF.

The genes are TRBV13 and TRBJ2-7, with 10 bases aligning to TRBD1. J gave up 4 bases and V 5 bases, and 8 bases lay outside the gene matches. The CDR3 totals 15 residues. Germline V gives CDR1 PRHDT, CDR2 FYEKMQ (reference sequence). The CDR3 DNA sequence: TGTGCCAGCAGCCTCGCGGGACAGGGGTCGTACGAGCAGTACTTC. Translation: CASSLAGQGSYEQYF. Complete variable domain (other parts from reference TRBV13 and TRBJ2-7): AAGVIQSPRHLIKEKRETATLKCYPIPRHDTVYWYQQGPGQDPQFLISFYEKMQSDKGSIPDRFSAQQFSDYHSELNMSSLELGDSALYFCASSLAGQGSYEQYFGPGTRLTVT.

V is TRBV5-1 and J is TRBJ1-1, with D hard to call. The length of the CDR3 is 15 residues. Germline V lookup: CDR1 SGHRS, CDR2 YFSETQ. The ends were cut back, 0 bases at V and 0 bases at J, with 9 bases in the middle. The CDR3: CASSLAYPMNTEAFF. The CDR3 DNA reads as TGCGCCAGCAGCTTGGCCTACCCCATGAACACTGAAGCTTTCTTT.

CDR3 in DNA: TGCGCCAGCAGCTTTCGATTGGGACAGGTGGGGGCCCTCCACTTT. Translating it yields CASSFRLGQVGALHF. The genes are TRBV5-1 and TRBJ1-6; TRBD1 aligns across 8 bases. Germline CDR1 SGHRS, CDR2 YFSETQ. The V segment lost 2 bases and the J segment 14 bases; nucleotides outside the gene matches: 12. The CDR3 spans 15 residues.

The chain joins TRBV7-8 to TRBJ2-1; D not certain. The germline V gene has CDR1 SGHVS and CDR2 FQNEAQ. There are 14 residues in the CDR3. V lost 0 bases and J lost 7, with 10 bases in between. CDR3: CASSLAGSPNEQFF. In nucleotides, the CDR3 is TGTGCCAGCAGCTTAGCGGGGTCCCCTAATGAGCAGTTCTTC.

This sequence joins TRBV9 and TRBJ1-4, with TRBD1 identical over 7 bases. J was trimmed by 0 bases and V by 4 bases; bases with no gene match: 6. The CDR3 contains 16 residues. The germline V gene encodes CDR1 SGDLS and CDR2 YYNGEE. DNA for the CDR3: TGTGCCAGCAGCTGGAGAGGGGGCTCAACTAATGAAAAACTGTTTTTT. It is translated as CASSWRGGSTNEKLFF.

The chain has TRBV4-1 and TRBJ1-1; TRBD1 agrees at 10 bases. In germline, CDR1 is MGHRA, CDR2 YSYEKL. The CDR3 loop spans 16 amino acids. V was clipped by 3 bases and J by 1 base; unmatched bases: 5. The CDR3 is CASSHGTGARNTEAFF. CDR3 nucleotides: TGCGCCAGCAGCCACGGGACAGGGGCGAGGAACACTGAAGCTTTCTTT.

This clone is a singleton in its sample. This chain uses TRBV10-3 with TRBJ1-3; maybe TRBD1 (6 bases). CDR1 and CDR2 from the germline V gene are ENHRY and SYGVKD. The CDR3 spans 17 residues. The V end was cut by 0 bases, the J end by 2 bases, with 14 bases between. For the CDR3, the DNA is TGTGCCATCAGTGAGTCCCGGACAGAGTATACTGGAAACACCATATATTTT. Its translation is CAISESRTEYTGNTIYF.

This clone was found a few times. This rearrangement joins TRBV6-6 to TRBJ1-5; 9 bases are shared with TRBD1. Germline values: CDR1 MNHNY, CDR2 SVGAGI (reference sequence). This CDR3 region has 14 residues. V lost 4 bases to trimming and J lost 5 bases; unmatched junction nucleotides: 3. In nucleotides, the CDR3 is TGTGCCAGCAGTTGGGGACAGGGATATCAGCCCCAGCATTTT. Protein product: CASSWGQGYQPQHF.

This chain links TRBV7-2 with TRBJ1-2; TRBD1 matches 10 bases. Trimming removed 6 bases from V and 3 bases from J; junction bases left unmatched: 10. The CDR3 is 16 amino acids. Germline V gene lookup returns CDR1 SGHTA and CDR2 FQGNSA. CDR3 amino acids: CASRQTGGLLDYGYTF. The CDR3 DNA sequence: TGTGCCAGCAGACAGACAGGGGGCCTCTTGGACTATGGCTACACCTTC.

The chain employs TRBV6-5 and TRBJ1-1, with a weak D call TRBD1 (5 bases). This CDR3 region has 15 residues. With 7 bases removed from V and 0 bases from J, the gap between germline ends came to 15 bases. The germline gives CDR1 MNHEY, CDR2 SVGAGI. In nucleotides, the CDR3 is TGTGCCAGCAATTCATGGGGGGTGTTGAACACTGAAGCTTTCTTT. Its protein is CASNSWGVLNTEAFF.

V and J are TRBV7-9 and TRBJ1-1; possible D gene TRBD1, 5 bases. CDR3 length: 12 residues. Germline CDR1 reads SEHNR; CDR2 reads FQNEAQ (reference sequence). The V end lost 3 bases, the J end lost 7 bases, and 9 bases lay between the germline ends. CDR3 region: CASSFRTLEAFF. CDR3 DNA: TGTGCCAGCAGCTTTCGGACACTTGAAGCTTTCTTT.

In its sample, this clone was seen once. The chain links TRBV6-5 to TRBJ2-1, with 8 bases fitting TRBD1. V shed 4 bases, J shed 4 bases, and the junction held 3 bases outside the gene matches. Germline V gives CDR1 MNHEY, CDR2 SVGAGI. The CDR3 runs 14 residues. The CDR3 bases are TGTGCCAGCAGTTCCGGGACAGGATACAATGAGCAGTTCTTC. Encoded protein: CASSSGTGYNEQFF.

The CDR3 spells CASRYDRNQETQYF. The CDR3 DNA reads as TGTGCCAGTAGATACGACAGAAACCAAGAGACCCAGTACTTC. The rearrangement links TRBV19 to TRBJ2-5; D is possibly TRBD1 (5 bases). The CDR3 has 14 amino acids. The germline CDR1 and CDR2 sequences are LNHDA and SQIVND (reference sequence). Trimming stripped 6 bases from V and 0 bases from J, with 11 bases between.